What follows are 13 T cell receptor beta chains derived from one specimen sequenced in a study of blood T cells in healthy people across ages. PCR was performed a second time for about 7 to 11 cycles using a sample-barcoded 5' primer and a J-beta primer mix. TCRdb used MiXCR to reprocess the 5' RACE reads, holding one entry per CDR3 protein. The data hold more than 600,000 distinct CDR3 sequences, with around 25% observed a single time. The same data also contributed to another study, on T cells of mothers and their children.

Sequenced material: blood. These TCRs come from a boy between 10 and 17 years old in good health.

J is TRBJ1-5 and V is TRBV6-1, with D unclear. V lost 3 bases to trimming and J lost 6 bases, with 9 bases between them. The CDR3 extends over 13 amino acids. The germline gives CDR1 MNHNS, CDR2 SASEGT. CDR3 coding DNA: TGTGCCAGCAGTGACGAGCGGGCTCAGCCCCAGCATTTT. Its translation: CASSDERAQPQHF.

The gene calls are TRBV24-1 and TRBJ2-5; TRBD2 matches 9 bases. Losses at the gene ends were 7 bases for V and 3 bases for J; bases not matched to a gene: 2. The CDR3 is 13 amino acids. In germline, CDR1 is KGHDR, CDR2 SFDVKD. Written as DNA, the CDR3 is TGTGCCACCAGGGCTAGCGGGGAAGAGACCCAGTACTTC. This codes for CATRASGEETQYF.

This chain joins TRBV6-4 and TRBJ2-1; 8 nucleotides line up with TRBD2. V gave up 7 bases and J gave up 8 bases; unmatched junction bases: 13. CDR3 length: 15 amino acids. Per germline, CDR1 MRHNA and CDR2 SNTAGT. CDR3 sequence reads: CASKPWAGGSDEQFF. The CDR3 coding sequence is TGTGCCAGCAAACCCTGGGCGGGAGGTAGCGATGAGCAGTTCTTC.

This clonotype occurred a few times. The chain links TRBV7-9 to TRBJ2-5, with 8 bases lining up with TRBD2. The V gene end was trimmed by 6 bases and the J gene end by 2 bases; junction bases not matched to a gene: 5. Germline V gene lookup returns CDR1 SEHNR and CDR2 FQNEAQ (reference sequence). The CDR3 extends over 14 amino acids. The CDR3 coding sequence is TGTGCCAGCAGTCCGGGGGGGCCGCAAGAGACCCAGTACTTC. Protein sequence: CASSPGGPQETQYF. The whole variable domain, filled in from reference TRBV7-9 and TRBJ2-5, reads DTGVSQNPRHKITKRGQNVTFRCDPISEHNRLYWYRQTLGQGPEFLTYFQNEAQLEKSRLLSDRFSAERPKGSFSTLEIQRTEQGDSAMYLCASSPGGPQETQYFGPGTRLLVL.

CDR3 sequence reads: CARTRTSGSYEQYF. The CDR3 DNA reads TGCGCCAGGACACGGACTAGCGGATCCTACGAGCAGTACTTC. V gene TRBV10-1 combines with J gene TRBJ2-1; TRBD2 aligns across 10 bases. The tail of the sequence fits TRBJ2-7 better, so the J call may be wrong. The germline CDR1 and CDR2 sequences are WNHNN and SYGVQD (reference sequence). This CDR3 comprises 14 residues.

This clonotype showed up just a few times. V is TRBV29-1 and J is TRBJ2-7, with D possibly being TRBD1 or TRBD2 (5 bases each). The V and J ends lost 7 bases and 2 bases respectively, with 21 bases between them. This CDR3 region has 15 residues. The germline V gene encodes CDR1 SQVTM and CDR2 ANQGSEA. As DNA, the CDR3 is TGCAGCGCCCTTGGGTGGGGGAAGACCCCCTACGAGCAGTACTTC. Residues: CSALGWGKTPYEQYF.

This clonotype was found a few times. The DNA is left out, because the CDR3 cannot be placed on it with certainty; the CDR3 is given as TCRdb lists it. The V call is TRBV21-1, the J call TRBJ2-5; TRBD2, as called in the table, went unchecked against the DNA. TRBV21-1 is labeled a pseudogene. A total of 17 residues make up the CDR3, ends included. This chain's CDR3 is CASSKVAGGTLWETQYF.

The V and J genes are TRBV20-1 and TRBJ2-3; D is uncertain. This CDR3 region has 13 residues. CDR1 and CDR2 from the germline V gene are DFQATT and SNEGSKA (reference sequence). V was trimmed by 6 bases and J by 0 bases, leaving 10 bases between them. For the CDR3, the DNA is TGCAGTGCCCGCAGACGGAGCACAGATACGCAGTATTTT. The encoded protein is CSARRRSTDTQYF.

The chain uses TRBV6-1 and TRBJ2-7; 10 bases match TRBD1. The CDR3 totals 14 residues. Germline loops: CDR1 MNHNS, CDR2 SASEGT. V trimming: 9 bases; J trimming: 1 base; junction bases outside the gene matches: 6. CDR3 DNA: TGTGCCAGTCCCGGGACAGGGGTTTCCTACGAGCAGTACTTC. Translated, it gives CASPGTGVSYEQYF.

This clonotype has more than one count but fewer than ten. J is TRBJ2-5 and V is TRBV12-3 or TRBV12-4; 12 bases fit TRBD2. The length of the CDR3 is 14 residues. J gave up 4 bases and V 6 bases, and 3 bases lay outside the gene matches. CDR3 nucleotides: TGTGCCAGCAGACTAGCGGGAGGCGGAGAGACCCAGTACTTC. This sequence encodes CASRLAGGGETQYF.

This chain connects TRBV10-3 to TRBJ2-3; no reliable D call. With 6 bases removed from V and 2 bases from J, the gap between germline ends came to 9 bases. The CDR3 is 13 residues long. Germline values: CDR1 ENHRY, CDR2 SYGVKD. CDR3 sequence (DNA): TGTGCCATCAGGACCCCTCCCACAGATACGCAGTATTTT. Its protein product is CAIRTPPTDTQYF.

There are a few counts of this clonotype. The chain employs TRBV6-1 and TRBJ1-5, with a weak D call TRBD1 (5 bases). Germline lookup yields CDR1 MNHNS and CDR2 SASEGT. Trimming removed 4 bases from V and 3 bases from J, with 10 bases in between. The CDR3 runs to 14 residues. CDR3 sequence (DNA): TGTGCCAGCAGTGGGGACGGAAACAATCAGCCCCAGCATTTT. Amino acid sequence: CASSGDGNNQPQHF.

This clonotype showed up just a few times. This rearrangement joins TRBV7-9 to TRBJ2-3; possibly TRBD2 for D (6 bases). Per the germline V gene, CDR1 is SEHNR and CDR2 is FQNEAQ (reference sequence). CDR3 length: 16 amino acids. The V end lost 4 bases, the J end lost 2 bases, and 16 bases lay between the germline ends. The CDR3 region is CASSWGDGLPTDTQYF. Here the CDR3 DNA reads TGTGCCAGCAGCTGGGGGGACGGACTTCCCACAGATACGCAGTATTTT.